The 16 T cell receptor beta chains below were found in one sample sequenced in a study of immune heterogeneity within non-small cell lung tumors. A first 10-cycle multiplex round used 32 V-gene and 13 J-gene primers on TCR beta CDR3. MiXCR was run by TCRdb on the multiplex PCR reads, yielding one entry per CDR3 protein. Of 3,500 to 4,500 distinct CDR3 sequences in the sample, under 30% were seen once. Bulk tumor gDNA, roughly 600 ng per sample, served as the TCR template. Multiple widely separated biopsies were taken from each primary tumor at surgery. Untreated, newly diagnosed non-small cell lung cancer patients underwent curative surgery. Sequenced: lung tumor tissue. These receptors came from a man in his sixties with non-small cell lung cancer.

By share, this clonotype counts as medium-sized. The chain links TRBV6-1 to TRBJ2-7, with 8 bases identical to TRBD2. Trimming cost V 6 bases and J 4 bases; bases outside gene matches: 8. The V gene's germline CDR1 is MNHNS and CDR2 SASEGT. The CDR3 has 14 amino acids. CDR3 nucleotides: TGTGCCAGCAGCCCGGGGGGGACCCTTTACGAGCAGTACTTC. Residues: CASSPGGTLYEQYF.

This clonotype was observed a single time. A much larger clone differs by one base, so this may be a read error. The chain employs TRBV20-1 and TRBJ2-7; 8 positions agree with TRBD1. The germline gives CDR1 DFQATT, CDR2 SNEGSKA (reference sequence). The CDR3 runs 15 residues. DNA for the CDR3: TGCAGTGCTAGAAAACCGGGACAGGACCCATACGAGCATTACTTC. This encodes CSARKPGQDPYEHYF.

In its sample, this clonotype was seen a few times. The V call is TRBV5-1, the J call TRBJ1-6; TRBD1 matches 9 bases. Germline V lookup: CDR1 SGHRS, CDR2 YFSETQ. The CDR3 has 14 amino acids. The junction had 7 bases not matched to a gene; V was cut back by 5 bases and J by 10 bases. The CDR3 region is CASSSQGATSPLHF. The CDR3 DNA sequence: TGCGCCAGCAGTTCACAGGGGGCGACCTCACCCCTCCACTTT.

A remark on this clonotype: It may be a read error: a sequence one base away is much more abundant. V gene TRBV6-1 combines with J gene TRBJ2-1; no firm D call. Germline CDR1 reads MNHNS; CDR2 reads SASEGT. The CDR3 sequence is 14 residues long. The CDR3 region has the DNA TGTGCCAGCAGCCCCCGAGAAGGGTCCAATGAGAAGTTCTTC. Protein: CASSPREGSNEKFF.

This clonotype is medium-sized within its sample. The chain has TRBV6-1 and TRBJ2-3, with 9 bases fitting TRBD1. V shed 6 bases and J 5 bases; nucleotides not matched to a gene: 6. The germline V gene has CDR1 MNHNS and CDR2 SASEGT. The CDR3 has 14 amino acids. CDR3: CASSQTGGLDTQYF. DNA of the CDR3: TGTGCCAGCAGCCAGACAGGGGGTTTAGATACGCAGTATTTT.

This clonotype was seen only a few times. The chain couples TRBV7-9 to TRBJ2-7; D gene unclear. Germline assignment: CDR1 SEHNR and CDR2 FQNEAQ (reference sequence). The ends were cut back, 0 bases at V and 4 bases at J, with 7 bases in the middle. This CDR3 has 13 amino acids. DNA of the CDR3: TGTGCCAGCAGCTTAGCAGAAAGGTACGAGCAGTACTTC. This gives the protein CASSLAERYEQYF.

Worth noting for this clonotype: Just one base apart from a much larger clone, this may be a read error. V is TRBV12-3 or TRBV12-4 and J is TRBJ1-2; tentatively, D is TRBD1 (5 bases). CDR3 length: 14 residues. The germline V and J ends were trimmed by 6 bases and 10 bases, with 21 bases remaining between them. In DNA, the CDR3 is TGTGCCAGCAGCCTAAGGGCCTCCCAGGGTGTCTACACCTTC. This translates into CASSLRASQGVYTF.

Concerning this clonotype: Its ends do not fully match the called genes, so a read error is possible. This chain joins TRBV5-1 and TRBJ2-3; D remains unclear. The CDR3 covers 14 residues. Germline V gives CDR1 SGHRS, CDR2 YFSETQ. The CDR3 is CASILAQVMGTQYF. Written as DNA, the CDR3 is TGCGCCAGCATCTTGGCCCAGGTAATGGGTACGCAGTATTTT.

By its share, this clonotype is medium-sized (0.01 to 0.1%). This chain links TRBV6-1 with TRBJ2-7; 8 bases map to TRBD1. Germline values: CDR1 MNHNS, CDR2 SASEGT. J gave up 2 bases and V 4 bases, and 7 bases lay outside the gene matches. The CDR3 runs 15 residues. The CDR3 loop is CASSAPGQVPYEQYF. In nucleotides, the CDR3 is TGTGCCAGCAGTGCACCGGGACAGGTGCCCTACGAGCAGTACTTC.

V is TRBV27 and J is TRBJ2-3; 11 bases agree with TRBD2. J gave up 5 bases and V 5 bases, and 12 bases lay outside the gene matches. CDR1 and CDR2 from the germline V gene are MNHEY and SMNVEV (reference sequence). The CDR3 consists of 17 residues. The CDR3 DNA follows: TGTGCCAGCAGTCCACCTACTAGCGGGAGCCTTGTAGATACGCAGTATTTT. Residues: CASSPPTSGSLVDTQYF.

On this clonotype: A much larger clone lies one base from this, so it may be a read error. The chain couples TRBV19 to TRBJ1-5; 8 positions match TRBD1. CDR3 size: 16 residues. CDR1 LNHDA and CDR2 SQIVND come from the germline V gene (reference sequence). CDR3 nucleotides: TGTTCCAGTAGTAGCCGCGGGGACAGGTGGGATCAGCCCCAGCATTTT. Translating gives CSSSSRGDRWDQPQHF.

As to this clonotype: Without the conserved terminal phenylalanine or tryptophan, this CDR3 likely stems from a read error. The genes are TRBV20-1 and TRBJ2-5, with D perhaps assigned TRBD1 or TRBD2 (5 bases each). V was cut by 0 bases and J by 3 bases, with 20 bases left in between. The germline V gene has CDR1 DFQATT and CDR2 SNEGSKA (reference sequence). This CDR3 has 17 amino acids. This chain's CDR3 is CSAREVWAGLREETQYL. The DNA for the CDR3 is TGCAGTGCTAGAGAGGTGTGGGCAGGGCTGCGGGAAGAGACCCAGTACTTA.

Regarding this clonotype: Germline and junction disagree at one end, which may indicate a read error. This rearrangement joins TRBV19 to TRBJ1-2; possibly TRBD1 for D (6 bases). Germline assignment: CDR1 LNHDA and CDR2 SQIVND (reference sequence). The CDR3 covers 14 residues. CDR3 nucleotides: TGTTCCAGTACCGACCACCGGACAGTGGATGGCTACACCTTC. Protein product: CSSTDHRTVDGYTF.

Sample share makes this clonotype medium-sized (0.01 to 0.1%). The chain links TRBV9 to TRBJ2-3; tentative D call: TRBD2 (5 bases). Germline V gene lookup returns CDR1 SGDLS and CDR2 YYNGEE. This CDR3 region has 15 residues. V lost 2 bases to trimming and J lost 2 bases, with 12 bases between them. DNA of the CDR3: TGTGCCAGCAGCGTTAGCGTGGGGTACACAGATACGCAGTATTTT. Translation gives CASSVSVGYTDTQYF.

The rearrangement uses TRBV29-1 and TRBJ1-2, with D perhaps TRBD1 (5 bases). The CDR3 has 12 amino acids. The germline V gene has CDR1 SQVTM and CDR2 ANQGSEA. The germline V and J ends were trimmed by 6 bases and 3 bases, with 11 bases remaining between them. Here the CDR3 DNA reads TGCAGCGTGGGGCAGGGTGACTATGGCTACACCTTC. It translates to CSVGQGDYGYTF.

This clonotype showed up just once. Possible read error: a much larger clone is one base away. The V call is TRBV6-9, the J call TRBJ1-3, with 7 positions matching TRBD1. The CDR3 runs 16 residues. Germline V CDR1 and CDR2: MNHGY, SVAAGI. The CDR3 sequence is CAGSYDRVTTGNTIYF. In DNA form, the CDR3 reads TGTGCCGGCAGTTATGACAGGGTGACTACTGGAAACACCATATATTTT.